This TCR beta chain was recorded in a study of shared clonotypes between healthy human individuals. Study details: CD8 memory received one plate per donor, CD8 naive two, CD4 memory three and CD4 naive three.

Comment on this clone: The target antigen is unknown.

Only in-frame clones appear in the TCRdb table, and some are missing; sequencing was by immunoSEQ multiplex PCR. The sample yields 850,000 to 1,100,000 clones, around three quarters seen once. The germline V gene encodes CDR1 SGDLS and CDR2 YYNGEE. The length of the CDR3 is 14 residues. V was clipped by 3 bases and J by 4 bases; unmatched bases: 3. Study-level points and caveats: Donor clonotype sharing was expected to depend on sequencing depth. On the whole, naive subsets had larger estimated richness than memory subsets had.

None of the donors, who were healthy HIV-negative adults, had recently had acute infections or vaccinations. Material for sequencing was memory CD4+ T cells from PBMCs. Sample subset: CD45RA-negative fraction. The gene calls are TRBV9 and TRBJ2-1, with 8 bases that match TRBD1. This TCR came from a man younger than 35 in good health. Some clones in this sample may be carry-over from other donors' samples. The CDR3 is CASSAQGAYNEQFF. The CDR3 DNA sequence: TGTGCCAGCAGCGCCCAGGGGGCTTACAATGAGCAGTTCTTC.